This TCR beta chain was recorded in a study of response to subunit inactivated influenza vaccine (dated by TCRdb to about 2018). Turning to the overall study: To follow how T cells responded to a trivalent subunit inactivated influenza vaccine, the researchers relied on deep quantitative profiling of the T cell receptor repertoire.

V is clipped by 1 base and J by 15 bases, and the sequence between their germline boundaries is 13 bases long. From the cysteine through the phenylalanine, the CDR3 covers 12 amino acids. Left in the record is the CDR3 DNA by itself, 36 bases read in frame from the first base. The germline V gene sets CDR1 to SGHTA and CDR2 to FQGNSA. Findings and caveats that apply to the study as a whole: It was suggested by the authors that each seasonal influenza vaccination may recruit only a limited number of new T cells.

Regarding this clonotype: The antigen this receptor binds is unknown. Base-call qualities are not available, and no considerably larger clone is one nucleotide away.

Library construction relied on RT-PCR. Instrument used: Illumina HiSeq 2500. The public reads were run again by TCRdb, first through fastp at Q25 and then through MiXCR, and only productive beta chains were kept. Every CDR3 protein is listed once, alongside the most common genes and DNA of its rows. The sample records 280,000 or so distinct CDR3 sequences, around a fifth of which are singletons. About 10% of the sample comes from the top ten. This clonotype originated in a man between 50 and 69 years old who received an inactivated influenza vaccine. Donor details come from another sample of the same person, matched by shared clones. The V and J segments used are TRBV7-2 and TRBJ2-1; TRBD2 is perhaps the D gene, given 5 matching bases. The sample was PBMCs from blood, taken approximately 20 months after vaccination. The CDR3 protein sequence reads: CASSLEVGLMFF. The DNA sequence is as follows: TGTGCCAGCAGCTTAGAGGTCGGACTGATGTTCTTC.